The present T cell receptor (beta chain) was sequenced within a study of blood T cell repertoires in COVID-19. Study in general: Researchers got acute and convalescent COVID-19 samples from the United States, Italy and Spain. In each case, the material was cDNA or gDNA derived from T cells, B-cell-depleted T cells, or PBMCs.

The V end was cut by 5 bases, the J end by 4 bases, with 11 bases between. The CDR3 runs to 13 residues. Germline values: CDR1 LNHDA, CDR2 SQIVND (reference sequence). In the authors' methods: Scientists estimated how many nucleated cells there were by amplifying reference gene primers. Clones were sequenced by immunoSEQ multiplex PCR, and TCRdb holds only the in-frame ones, with some missing. For V, J and clone size, that table is used; D and trimming come from the DNA. Here the sample spans around 190,000 clones, roughly 90% being singletons. The clonotype originates from a man between 65 and 80 years old with active or convalescent COVID-19. The V and J genes are TRBV19 and TRBJ2-5; D possibly corresponds to TRBD2 (6 bases). Sequenced input: peripheral blood. CDR3 sequence reads: CASSQTRRETQYF. CDR3 nucleotide sequence: TGTGCCAGTAGTCAGACTAGGCGAGAGACCCAGTACTTC. The variable domain in full, completed from reference TRBV19 and TRBJ2-5, reads DGGITQSPKYLFRKEGQNVTLSCEQNLNHDAMYWYRQDPGQGLRLIYYSQIVNDFQKGDIAEGYSVSREKKESFPLTVTSAQKNPTAFYLCASSQTRRETQYFGPGTRLLVL.